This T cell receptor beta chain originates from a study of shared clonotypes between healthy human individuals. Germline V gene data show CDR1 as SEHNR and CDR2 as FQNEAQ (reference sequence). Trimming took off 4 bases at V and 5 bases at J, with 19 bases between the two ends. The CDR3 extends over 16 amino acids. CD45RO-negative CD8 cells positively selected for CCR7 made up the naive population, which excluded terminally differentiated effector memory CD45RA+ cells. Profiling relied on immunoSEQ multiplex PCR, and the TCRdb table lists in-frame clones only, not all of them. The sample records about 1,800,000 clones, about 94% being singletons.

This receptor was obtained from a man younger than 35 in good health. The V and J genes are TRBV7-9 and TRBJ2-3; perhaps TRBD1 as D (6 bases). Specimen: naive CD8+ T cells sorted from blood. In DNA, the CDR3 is TGTGCCAGCAGCTCCCCCCAACGGTGGGGGCAAGATACGCAGTATTTT. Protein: CASSSPQRWGQDTQYF.